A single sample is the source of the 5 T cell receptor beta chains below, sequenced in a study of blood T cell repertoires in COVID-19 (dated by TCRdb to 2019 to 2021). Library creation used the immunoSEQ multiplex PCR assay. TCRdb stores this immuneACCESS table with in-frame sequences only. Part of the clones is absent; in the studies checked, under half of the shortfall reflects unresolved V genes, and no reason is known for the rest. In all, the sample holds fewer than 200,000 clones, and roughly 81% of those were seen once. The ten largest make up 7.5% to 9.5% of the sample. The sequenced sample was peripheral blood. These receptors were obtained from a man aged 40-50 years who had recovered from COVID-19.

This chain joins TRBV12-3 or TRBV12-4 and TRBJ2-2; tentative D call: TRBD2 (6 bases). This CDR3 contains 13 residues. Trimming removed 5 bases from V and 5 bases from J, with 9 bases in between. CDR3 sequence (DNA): TGTGCCAGCAGTGCCGGGACTACCGGGGAGCTGTTTTTT. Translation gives CASSAGTTGELFF.

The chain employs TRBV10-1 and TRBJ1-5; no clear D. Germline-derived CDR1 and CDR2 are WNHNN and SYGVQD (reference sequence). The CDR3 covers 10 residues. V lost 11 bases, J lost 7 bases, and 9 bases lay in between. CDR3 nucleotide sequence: TGCGCCGGTCTAGGACAGCCCCAGCATTTT. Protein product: CAGLGQPQHF.

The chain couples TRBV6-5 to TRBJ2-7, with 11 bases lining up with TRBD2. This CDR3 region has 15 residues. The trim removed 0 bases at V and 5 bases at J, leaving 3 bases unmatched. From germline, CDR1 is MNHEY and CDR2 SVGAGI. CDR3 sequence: CASSYSILAGDEQYF. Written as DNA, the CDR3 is TGTGCCAGCAGTTACTCGATACTAGCGGGAGACGAGCAGTACTTC.

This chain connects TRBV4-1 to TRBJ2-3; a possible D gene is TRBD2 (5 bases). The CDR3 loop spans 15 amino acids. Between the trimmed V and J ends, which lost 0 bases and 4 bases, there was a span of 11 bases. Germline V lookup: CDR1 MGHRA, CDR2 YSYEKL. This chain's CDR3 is CASSQDRELSDTQYF. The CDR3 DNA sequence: TGCGCCAGCAGCCAAGATCGGGAATTGTCAGATACGCAGTATTTT.

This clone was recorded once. This CDR3 is CASSMMGPDRTTQETQYF. The CDR3 nucleotides are TGTGCCAGTAGTATGATGGGCCCCGACAGGACCACCCAAGAGACCCAGTACTTC. The J gene is TRBJ2-5, the V gene TRBV19; D might be TRBD1 (6 bases). CDR1 and CDR2 (germline): LNHDA, SQIVND (reference sequence). The ends were cut back, 3 bases at V and 1 base at J, with 21 bases in the middle. The CDR3 spans 18 residues.